This TCR beta chain was recorded in a study of blood T cell repertoires in COVID-19. Study at large: Some COVID-19 samples were acute and others convalescent; all came from the United States, Italy and Spain. PBMCs, B-cell-depleted T cells, or T cells were the source of the cDNA or gDNA that made up the material.

In the authors' workflow: Scientists estimated how many nucleated cells there were by amplifying reference gene primers. Profiling relied on immunoSEQ multiplex PCR, and the TCRdb table lists in-frame clones only, not all of them. Clonal size and the V and J genes are those of that table, whereas D and trimming came from the DNA. The top ten clones hold about 2.5% of a sample with over 200,000 clones, approximately 87% of them seen once. Per germline, CDR1 MDHEN and CDR2 SYDVKM. The CDR3 totals 13 residues. The V end was cut by 7 bases, the J end by 4 bases, with 14 bases between. Input material: peripheral blood. The V call is TRBV28, the J call TRBJ2-7; D perhaps matches TRBD2 (6 bases). The sequence came from a woman aged 70 to 79 with active or convalescent COVID-19. CDR3 loop: CASTKGGGYEQYF. The CDR3 coding sequence is TGTGCCAGCACCAAAGGTGGGGGGTACGAGCAGTACTTC.